This T cell receptor beta chain was recovered during a study of blood T cell repertoires in COVID-19. Whole-study context: COVID-19 samples from acute and convalescent phases originated in the United States, Italy and Spain.

Only a few counts were recorded for this clone. Looked up from germline, CDR1 is MNHEY and CDR2 is SVGAGI. There are 16 residues in the CDR3. V dropped 2 bases and J dropped 5; count of bases not matched to a gene: 10. The repertoire was sequenced with immunoSEQ multiplex PCR; TCRdb's copy has only in-frame clones and lacks some. The sample consists of hundreds of thousands of clones, roughly nine tenths of them appearing once. Seattle researchers signed up patients amid active infection and tracked them longitudinally. The TCR comes from a man between 18 and 35 years old with COVID-19, enrolled during active disease. The gene calls are TRBV6-5 and TRBJ1-2; 8 bases agree with TRBD1. Material: peripheral blood. CDR3 in amino acids: CASSYQKGQGHYGYTF. The CDR3 bases are TGTGCCAGCAGTTACCAAAAAGGACAGGGTCATTATGGCTACACCTTC.